A selection of T cell receptor beta chains follows, all from one sample in a study of post-analysis software for immune sequencing data. TCRdb used MiXCR to reprocess the PCR reads, holding one entry per CDR3 protein. This sample carries 450,000 to 650,000 distinct CDR3 sequences, around 47% of them seen once, and the ten largest clones take 1.5% to 2%. The sample comprised blood. Receptors were obtained from a girl aged 5-17 years with multiple sclerosis. Both conserved end residues are part of each CDR3. D genes are given only for firm matches. Clone size is stated in some rows and not others, as once, few, many or a class when expanded.

v_gene,abundance,len,d_gene,j_gene,CDR3nt,CDR3aa
TRBV4-1,.,15,TRBD2,TRBJ2-7,TGCGCCAGCAGCCATTCCACTGGCGGGAGGGACGAGCAGTACTTC,CASSHSTGGRDEQYF
TRBV5-1,.,17,.,TRBJ1-4,TGCGCCAGCAGCTTGGCCGCAGGGTCAGCAACTAATGAAAAACTGTTTTTT,CASSLAAGSATNEKLFF
TRBV12-3/TRBV12-4,few,16,.,TRBJ1-2,TGTGCCAGCAGTCTAGACACAGGGACTATTAACTATGGCTACACCTTC,CASSLDTGTINYGYTF
TRBV6-6,few,13,.,TRBJ1-2,TGTGCCAGCAGTACGAGGCAGAACTATGGCTACACCTTC,CASSTRQNYGYTF
TRBV13,few,15,.,TRBJ2-7,TGTGCCAGCAGCTCCCGATTGGCGTACTCCTACGAGCAGTACTTC,CASSSRLAYSYEQYF
TRBV20-1,.,14,.,TRBJ2-3,TGCAGTGCTAGAGAAATAGCGGTCACAGATACGCAGTATTTT,CSAREIAVTDTQYF
TRBV6-5,.,15,TRBD2,TRBJ2-3,TGTGCCAGCAGTTATTACGGGGGGGGCACAGATACGCAGTATTTT,CASSYYGGGTDTQYF
TRBV7-2,.,11,TRBD2,TRBJ2-5,TGTGCCAGCAGCTTGCGGGAGACCCTGTACTTC,CASSLRETLYF
TRBV12-3/TRBV12-4,.,12,.,TRBJ1-1,TGTGCCAGCATCCCTATCAGGGGAGAGGCTTTCTTT,CASIPIRGEAFF
TRBV7-2,once,13,TRBD1,TRBJ2-7,TGTGCCAACAGCTTAGGGACAGGGTACGAGCAGTACTTC,CANSLGTGYEQYF
TRBV20-1,.,14,TRBD1,TRBJ2-3,TGCAGTGCTCTACAGGGGGTGGACACAGATACGCAGTATTTT,CSALQGVDTDTQYF
TRBV12-3/TRBV12-4,.,15,.,TRBJ2-3,TGTGCCAGCAGTTTATCACTAGGTAGCACAGATGCGCAGTATTTT,CASSLSLGSTDAQYF
TRBV29-1,few,17,TRBD2,TRBJ2-7,TGCAGCGTTGAAGATCGATGGACTAGCGGGATGTCTGGCGAGCAGTACTTC,CSVEDRWTSGMSGEQYF
TRBV7-9,.,15,TRBD1,TRBJ1-4,TGTGCCAGCAGTCGTACCGGGACAGGGAGTGAAAAACTGTTTTTT,CASSRTGTGSEKLFF
TRBV29-1,.,12,TRBD2,TRBJ2-5,TGCAGCGTGGAGGCGGGGGAGAAGGCCCAGTACTTC,CSVEAGEKAQYF
TRBV7-8,.,18,.,TRBJ2-7,TGTGCCAGCAGCTTAAAATTTAACCCCGCCTTCGTCTCCTACGAGCAGTACTTC,CASSLKFNPAFVSYEQYF
TRBV9,.,15,TRBD2,TRBJ2-3,TGTGCCAGCAGCTACGGGGGGGCTAGCACAGATACGCAGTATTTT,CASSYGGASTDTQYF
TRBV20-1,few,15,TRBD2,TRBJ2-7,TGCAGTGCCCCCCGGGGGGGGACCCCGACCTACGAGCAGTACTTC,CSAPRGGTPTYEQYF
TRBV12-3/TRBV12-4,.,14,TRBD2,TRBJ2-7,TGTGCCAGCAGGATTAGCGGGAGTACGAGCGAGCAGTACTTC,CASRISGSTSEQYF
TRBV12-3/TRBV12-4,few,14,TRBD2,TRBJ2-7,TGTGCCAGCAGCCCACCGGGACTAGACCACGAGCAGTACTTC,CASSPPGLDHEQYF
TRBV20-1,.,16,.,TRBJ1-4,TGCAGTGCTAGCCCCCGGGGGGCCCGAGATAATGAAAAACTGTTTTTT,CSASPRGARDNEKLFF
TRBV30,.,13,TRBD2,TRBJ2-1,TGTGCCTGGGACACTAGCGGACTCAATGAGCAGTTCTTC,CAWDTSGLNEQFF
TRBV14,many,14,.,TRBJ2-3,TGTGCCAGCAGCCCCCGACTAGTCCTGGATACGCAGTATTTT,CASSPRLVLDTQYF
TRBV20-1,few,14,.,TRBJ2-1,TGCAGTCTCGATCTGGCAGGGTCGTTGGGTGAGCAGTTCTTC,CSLDLAGSLGEQFF
TRBV6-5,few,15,.,TRBJ1-2,TGTGCCAGCAGTTCAGGCGGTACTCTCAACTATGGCTACACCTTC,CASSSGGTLNYGYTF
TRBV7-2,.,14,.,TRBJ2-3,TGTGCCAGCAGGAGAGGGACTAGCACAGATACGCAGTATTTT,CASRRGTSTDTQYF
TRBV12-3/TRBV12-4,.,14,TRBD1,TRBJ1-2,TGTGTCAGCAGTACGGGACAGTTCAACTATGGCTACACCTTC,CVSSTGQFNYGYTF
TRBV5-1,.,15,.,TRBJ2-6,TGCGCCAGCAGACGACAGGTCGGCGGGGCCAACGTCCTGACTTTC,CASRRQVGGANVLTF
TRBV7-9,.,14,TRBD2,TRBJ2-3,TGTGCCAGCAGGGCCGGGACTAGCGGGGGTACGCAGTATTTT,CASRAGTSGGTQYF
TRBV12-3/TRBV12-4,.,13,.,TRBJ2-2,TGTGCCAGCAACTCGAAGGGGACCGGGGAGCTGTTTTTT,CASNSKGTGELFF
TRBV29-1,.,13,TRBD1,TRBJ2-5,TGCAGCGCCGAGACAGGGGGCCCCTACGGGCAGTACTTC,CSAETGGPYGQYF
TRBV20-1,.,16,TRBD2,TRBJ2-7,TGCAGTGCTAGTGTAAGCGGGAGGGCCTTCTCCTACGAGCAGTACTTC,CSASVSGRAFSYEQYF
TRBV5-1,.,16,.,TRBJ2-7,TGCGCCAGCAGCTTTTCAGGGAAGGGCTCCTACAATGAGCAGTACTTC,CASSFSGKGSYNEQYF
TRBV10-3,few,14,.,TRBJ2-5,TGTGCCATCGGACCTTCAAAGGGGGAAGAGACCCAGTACTTC,CAIGPSKGEETQYF
TRBV12-3/TRBV12-4,few,13,TRBD1,TRBJ1-1,TGTGCCAGCACTCGGACAGGGGGCACTGAAGCTTTCTTT,CASTRTGGTEAFF
TRBV7-9,.,12,.,TRBJ2-1,TGTGCCAGCAGCTTAGCCCACAATGAGCAGTTCTTC,CASSLAHNEQFF
TRBV6-5,few,14,.,TRBJ1-2,TGTGCCAGCAGTTACGGGCAGCCCTACTATGGCTACACCTTC,CASSYGQPYYGYTF
TRBV11-2,.,19,TRBD2,TRBJ2-3,TGTGCCAGCAGCTTAATGACCAGCGGGGGGGCTGGGAGCACAGATACGCAGTATTTT,CASSLMTSGGAGSTDTQYF
TRBV12-3/TRBV12-4,.,13,.,TRBJ2-1,TGTGCCAGCAGTTTCATGGGGCACAATGAGCAGTTCTTC,CASSFMGHNEQFF
TRBV28,few,13,.,TRBJ2-4,TGTGCCAGCAGTACTCTCCCAATGAACATTCAGTACTTC,CASSTLPMNIQYF
TRBV7-9,.,15,.,TRBJ1-2,TGTGCCAGCAGCTCAGGGGCCCCTGCGAGCTATGGCTACACCTTC,CASSSGAPASYGYTF
TRBV29-1,.,14,.,TRBJ1-4,TGCAGCGTTGGAGGGGGACTGCTTAATGAAAAACTGTTTTTT,CSVGGGLLNEKLFF
TRBV10-3,.,16,.,TRBJ2-3,TGTGCCATCAGTGAGACTAGTCTGGCCGGCACAGATACGCAGTATTTT,CAISETSLAGTDTQYF
TRBV12-3/TRBV12-4,.,13,TRBD1,TRBJ1-2,TGTGCCAGCAGTTGGGACAGGGCCTATGGCTACACCTTC,CASSWDRAYGYTF
TRBV6-5,.,18,.,TRBJ1-2,TGTGCCAGCAGTTACACGGCAGGGGCCGCGTTAGCTAACTATGGCTACACCTTC,CASSYTAGAALANYGYTF
TRBV7-9,few,16,.,TRBJ1-1,TGTGCCAGCAGCCAATTCGGGGAGGGACGTTACACTGAAGCTTTCTTT,CASSQFGEGRYTEAFF
TRBV4-1,few,16,.,TRBJ2-7,TGCGCCAGCAGCCAAGTAATGGACACTGACTCCTACGAGCAGTACTTC,CASSQVMDTDSYEQYF
TRBV5-1,few,15,.,TRBJ2-4,TGCGCCAGCAGCTTGGAGTCTATAGCCAAAAACATTCAGTACTTC,CASSLESIAKNIQYF
TRBV7-2,.,14,TRBD1,TRBJ2-7,TGTGCCAGCAGCAGACAGGGCAACTGGGGCGAGCAGTACTTC,CASSRQGNWGEQYF
TRBV7-9,.,20,TRBD2,TRBJ2-3,TGTGCCAGCAGCTCAGGTCGAACTAGCGGGCTATGGGACCGCACAGATACGCAGTATTTT,CASSSGRTSGLWDRTDTQYF
TRBV7-9,few,15,TRBD2,TRBJ2-7,TGTGCCAGCAGCTCCTTAGCGGGCGGCTCCTACGAGCAGTACTTC,CASSSLAGGSYEQYF
TRBV10-3,many,14,TRBD2,TRBJ2-1,TGTGCCATCAGTGAGGGCCGGGGGGGCGCTGAGCAGTTCTTC,CAISEGRGGAEQFF
TRBV5-1,once,17,TRBD2,TRBJ2-1,TGCGCCAGCAGCTTGGTCGGTTTCCGGGAGGGCTCTGGGGAGCAGTTCTTC,CASSLVGFREGSGEQFF
TRBV6-1,.,14,.,TRBJ2-5,TGTGCCAGCAGCCCCTCCCAAGGAGGGGAGACCCAGTACTTC,CASSPSQGGETQYF
TRBV7-8,.,18,TRBD2,TRBJ2-3,TGTGCCAGCAGCCACGCGAGGGCTAGCGGGAGTCTTCTGGATACGCAGTATTTT,CASSHARASGSLLDTQYF
TRBV28,.,14,.,TRBJ2-6,TGTGCCAGCAGTCCCTTGGATTGGGCCAACGTCCTGACTTTC,CASSPLDWANVLTF
TRBV6-5,few,15,.,TRBJ1-6,TGTGCCAGCAGTTACAAGGTTAAGAGCGGTTCACCCCTCCACTTT,CASSYKVKSGSPLHF
TRBV7-2,few,15,.,TRBJ2-1,TGTGCCAGCAGCCTCACTAGTAGCAACCACAATGAGCAGTTCTTC,CASSLTSSNHNEQFF
TRBV12-3/TRBV12-4,.,12,.,TRBJ2-5,TGTGCCAGCAGTTTAGCCGGAAAGACCCAGTACTTC,CASSLAGKTQYF